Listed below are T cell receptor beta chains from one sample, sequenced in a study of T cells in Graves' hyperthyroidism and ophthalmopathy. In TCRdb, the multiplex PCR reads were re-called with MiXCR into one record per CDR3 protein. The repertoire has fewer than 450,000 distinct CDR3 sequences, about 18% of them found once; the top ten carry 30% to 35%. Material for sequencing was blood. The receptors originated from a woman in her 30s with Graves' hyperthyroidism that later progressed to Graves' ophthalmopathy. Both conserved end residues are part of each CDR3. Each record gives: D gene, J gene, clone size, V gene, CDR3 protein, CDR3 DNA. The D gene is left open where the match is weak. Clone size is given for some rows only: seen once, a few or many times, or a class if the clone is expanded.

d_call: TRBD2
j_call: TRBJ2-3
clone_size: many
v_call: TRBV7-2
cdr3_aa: CASSLLAGGTDTQYF
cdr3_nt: TGTGCCAGCAGTCTACTAGCGGGAGGGACAGATACGCAGTATTTT

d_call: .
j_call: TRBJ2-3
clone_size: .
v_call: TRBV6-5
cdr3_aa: CASSYGGEHTDTQYF
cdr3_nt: TGTGCCAGCAGTTACGGGGGAGAGCACACAGATACGCAGTATTTT

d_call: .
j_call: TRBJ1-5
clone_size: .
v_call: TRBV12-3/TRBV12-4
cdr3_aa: CASRDGRYSNQPQHF
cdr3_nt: TGTGCCAGCAGAGATGGACGTTATAGCAATCAGCCCCAGCATTTT

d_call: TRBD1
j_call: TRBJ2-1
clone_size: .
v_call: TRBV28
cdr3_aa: CATKFGGTGYDEQFF
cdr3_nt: TGTGCCACCAAGTTTGGCGGGACAGGGTATGATGAGCAGTTCTTC

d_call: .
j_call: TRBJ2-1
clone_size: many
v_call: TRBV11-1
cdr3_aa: CASSDRTNAYNEQFF
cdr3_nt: TGTGCCAGCAGCGACCGGACTAACGCCTACAATGAGCAGTTCTTC

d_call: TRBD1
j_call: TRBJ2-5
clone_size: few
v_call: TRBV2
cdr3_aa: CASSEALFWTGGAGYQETQYF
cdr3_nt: TGTGCCAGCAGTGAAGCGCTTTTCTGGACAGGGGGCGCCGGGTACCAAGAGACCCAGTACTTC

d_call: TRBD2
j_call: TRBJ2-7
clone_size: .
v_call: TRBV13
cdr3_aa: CASSSPSGGIEQYF
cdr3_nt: TGTGCCAGCAGCTCTCCTAGCGGGGGGATCGAGCAGTACTTC

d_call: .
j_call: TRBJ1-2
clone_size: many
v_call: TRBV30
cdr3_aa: CAWSRTENYGYTF
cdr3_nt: TGTGCCTGGAGCCGAACTGAAAACTATGGCTACACCTTC

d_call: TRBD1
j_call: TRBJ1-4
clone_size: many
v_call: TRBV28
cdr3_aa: CASSSTHGTGRSYATNEKLFF
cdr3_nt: TGTGCCAGCAGTTCCACCCACGGGACAGGGAGAAGTTATGCAACTAATGAAAAACTGTTTTTT

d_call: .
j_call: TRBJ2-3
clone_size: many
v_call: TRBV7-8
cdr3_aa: CASSLLGVHRDTQYF
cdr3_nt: TGTGCCAGCAGCTTATTAGGGGTACACCGAGATACGCAGTATTTT